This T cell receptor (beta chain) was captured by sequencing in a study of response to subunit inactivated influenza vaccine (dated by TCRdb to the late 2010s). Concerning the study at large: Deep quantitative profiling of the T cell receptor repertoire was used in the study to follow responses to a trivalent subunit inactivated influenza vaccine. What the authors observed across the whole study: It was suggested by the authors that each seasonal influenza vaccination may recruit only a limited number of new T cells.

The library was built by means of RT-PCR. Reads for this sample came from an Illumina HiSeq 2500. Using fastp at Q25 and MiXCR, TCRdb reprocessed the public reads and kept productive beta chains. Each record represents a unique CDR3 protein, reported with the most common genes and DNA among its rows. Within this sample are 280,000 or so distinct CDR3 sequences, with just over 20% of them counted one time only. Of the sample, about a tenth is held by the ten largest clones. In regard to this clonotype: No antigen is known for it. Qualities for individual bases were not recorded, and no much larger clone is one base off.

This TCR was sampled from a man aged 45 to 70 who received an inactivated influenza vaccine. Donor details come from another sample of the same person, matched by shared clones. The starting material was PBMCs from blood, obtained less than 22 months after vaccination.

The CDR3 protein is CASRWRDTQYF. The nucleotides read TGTGCCAGCAGATGGAGAGATACGCAGTATTTT. The chain is assembled from TRBV12-3 or TRBV12-4 and TRBJ2-3; the D gene assignment is ambiguous. V and J lose 6 bases and 5 bases, and a span of 6 bases separates them. The CDR3, from cysteine to phenylalanine, totals 11 residues. Only the CDR3 DNA is retained, 33 bases long and in frame from the first base.